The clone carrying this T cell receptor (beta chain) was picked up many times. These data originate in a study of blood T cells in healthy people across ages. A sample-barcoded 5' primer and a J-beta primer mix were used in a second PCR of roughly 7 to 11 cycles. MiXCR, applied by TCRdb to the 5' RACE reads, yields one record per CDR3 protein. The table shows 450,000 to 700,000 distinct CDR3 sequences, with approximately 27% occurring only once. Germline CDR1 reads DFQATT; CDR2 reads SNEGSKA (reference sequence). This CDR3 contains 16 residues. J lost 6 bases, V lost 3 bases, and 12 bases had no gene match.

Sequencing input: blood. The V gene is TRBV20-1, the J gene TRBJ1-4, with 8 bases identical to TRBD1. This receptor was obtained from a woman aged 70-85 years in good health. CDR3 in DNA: TGCAGTGCTAGGGTGGCAGGGGGCGCGAGTTATGAAAAACTGTTTTTT. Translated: CSARVAGGASYEKLFF.